What follows describes a single T cell receptor (beta chain). Its antigen target is currently unknown. Base quality data are lacking; no much larger clone is found one base away. Participants in the prospective study were enrolled through a virtual design, were aged roughly 18 to 100 years, and lived in 24 United States geographic areas. Cohort assignment in the prospective study relied on participant-reported clinical history from a screening survey and a study questionnaire. For ImmuneRACE Cohort 3, a participant was defined as recovered based on two consecutive negative NP/OP PCR tests, clearance by a healthcare professional, or resolution of symptoms. Each participant in the prospective study had whole blood, serum and a nasopharyngeal or oropharyngeal swab collected by mobile phlebotomists. Participants in the prospective study had the option to provide additional blood draws and questionnaires over a roughly two-month period. Prospective study blood samples were shipped either frozen or at room temperature before DNA extraction.

TCRbeta CDR3 regions were amplified from genomic DNA using the immunoSEQ Assay, a bias-controlled multiplex PCR. Turning to the authors' computational methods: The number of nucleated cells in each sample was estimated from the amplification of reference gene primers within the assay. Sequence reads were collapsed and filtered to measure the absolute abundance of every unique TCRbeta CDR3 rearrangement. For each sample, productive Simpson clonality was calculated as the square root of Simpson's diversity index across productive rearrangements. This is the immuneACCESS table as TCRdb keeps it, with only in-frame sequences that have V and J called. A part of the clones is gone; compared with another copy, unresolved V genes explain less than half, and the rest is unexplained. For V, J and clone size, that table is used; D and trimming come from the DNA. The sample has roughly 180,000 clones on record, around 87% of them singletons. The ten largest clones capture about 2.2% of the sample.

The data belong to a study of blood T cell repertoires in COVID-19 (TCRdb year 2020). Context from the whole study: The collaborator samples originated in the United States, Italy and Spain and spanned the acute and convalescent phases of COVID-19. The material from the prospective study consisted of cDNA or gDNA derived from T cells, B-cell-depleted T cells, or PBMCs. Subjects who had been exposed to COVID-19, were actively infected with it, or had recovered from it provided the deeply sampled blood TCRbeta repertoires that made up the dataset. The repertoires were released in a freely available public database meant as a resource for research on the immune response to SARS-CoV-2. Samples were obtained from the ongoing ImmuneRACE study (first 160 participants) and from 1,000 to 1,500 subjects provided by 6 global collaborators. Sample metadata almost always included a de-identified subject ID, COVID-19 status, age in years and sex. Where HLA class I and class II types were available, the types were taken from metadata supplied by the sample provider, not from assay-based typing.

Results and caveats for the whole study, not just this receptor: How much clinical and demographic metadata was included differed by source and by participant, and the metadata was provided uncurated.

The V end loses 5 bases and the J end loses 0 bases, and a stretch of 11 bases separates them. CDR3 length: 15 amino acids, cysteine to phenylalanine. Only CDR3 DNA remains: 45 bases, in frame from the first base. Looking up the germline V gene yields CDR1 SNHLY and CDR2 FYNNEI. What was sequenced was PBMCs or T cells enriched from blood (not recorded which). The TCR comes from a woman aged 25 to 39 who had recovered from COVID-19. Rearrangement joined TRBV2 to TRBJ1-3; matching of 6 bases hints at TRBD1 as the D gene. The DNA reads TGTGCCAGCAGTCCGGGACATTACTCTGGAAACACCATATATTTT. This yields the protein CASSPGHYSGNTIYF.